This T cell receptor beta chain was sequenced during a study of shared clonotypes between healthy human individuals. Overall study context: CD4 naive cells filled three plates per donor, CD4 memory three, CD8 naive two and CD8 memory one.

Across several immunoSEQ plates, the genomic DNA of each subset was split evenly. Original methodology: ImmunoSEQ gave junction-only sequences without quality scores, so filtering differed. The method was immunoSEQ multiplex PCR; TCRdb's version includes in-frame clones alone and lacks a portion of them. That table is the source of V, J and clone size, and D and trimming were worked out from the DNA. The profile shows around 550,000 clones, 85% to 95% of them singletons. CDR1 is LNHDA and CDR2 is SQIVND in the germline V gene (reference sequence). CDR3 length: 14 residues. Deletions cut 3 bases from V and 4 bases from J, with 10 bases between. In the naive CD8 group, cells lacked CD45RO and were positively selected for CCR7, so terminally differentiated effector memory CD45RA+ cells were left out. Nashville, Tennessee was home to all donors, each a Caucasian adult. This clone was counted only a few times. The same CDR3 can be traced to other DNA sequences in this sample.

V gene TRBV19 combines with J gene TRBJ2-1; D is perhaps TRBD2 (6 bases). The clonotype originates from a woman in her 30s in good health. Source material: naive CD8+ T cells sorted from blood. The CDR3 spells CASSIREWYNEQFF. CDR3 in DNA: TGTGCCAGTAGTATCCGGGAGTGGTACAATGAGCAGTTCTTC.